A single TCR beta chain is shown here with its context. Unmatched junction bases numbered 11, after V lost 5 bases and J lost 0 bases. Per germline, CDR1 MDHEN and CDR2 SYDVKM. This CDR3 is built from 17 residues. Repertoires were generated with immunoSEQ multiplex PCR, while TCRdb's copy carries only in-frame clones and drops some. Among approximately 26,000 clones, 60% to 85% were seen once, and the ten largest hold about 16%. This sample was included in a study of blood T cell repertoires in COVID-19. Overall study: Specimens from acute and convalescent COVID-19 originated in the United States, Italy and Spain.

The chain combines TRBV28 with TRBJ1-2; 8 nucleotides line up with TRBD1. The source of this sequence is a man older than 75 with active or convalescent COVID-19. Input material: peripheral blood. In DNA, the CDR3 is TGTGCCAGCAGTCCCACCGGACAGGGATCATCTAACTATGGCTACACCTTC. Amino acids: CASSPTGQGSSNYGYTF.